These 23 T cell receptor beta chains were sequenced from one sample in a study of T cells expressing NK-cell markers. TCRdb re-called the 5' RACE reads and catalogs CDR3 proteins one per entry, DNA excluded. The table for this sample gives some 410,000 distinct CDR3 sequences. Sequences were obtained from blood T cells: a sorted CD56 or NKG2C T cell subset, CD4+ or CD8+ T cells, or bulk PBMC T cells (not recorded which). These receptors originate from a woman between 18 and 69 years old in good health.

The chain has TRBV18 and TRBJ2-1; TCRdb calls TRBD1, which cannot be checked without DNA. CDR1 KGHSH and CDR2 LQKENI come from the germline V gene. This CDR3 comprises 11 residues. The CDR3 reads CASSPTGEQFF.

This CDR3 reads CAISESRGLGPTGELFF. This chain links TRBV10-3 with TRBJ2-2; TCRdb's D gene call, TRBD2, goes unchecked for lack of DNA. The CDR3 is 17 residues long. The germline CDR1 and CDR2 sequences are ENHRY and SYGVKD.

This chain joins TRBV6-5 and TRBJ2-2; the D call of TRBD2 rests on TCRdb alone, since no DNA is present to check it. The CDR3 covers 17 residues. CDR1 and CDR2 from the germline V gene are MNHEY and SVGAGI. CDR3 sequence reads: CASSYSSTSGVAGELFF.

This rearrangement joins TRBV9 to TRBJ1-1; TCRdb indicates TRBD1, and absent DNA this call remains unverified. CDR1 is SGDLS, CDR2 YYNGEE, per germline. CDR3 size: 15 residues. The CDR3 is CASNPTGRSDTEAFF.

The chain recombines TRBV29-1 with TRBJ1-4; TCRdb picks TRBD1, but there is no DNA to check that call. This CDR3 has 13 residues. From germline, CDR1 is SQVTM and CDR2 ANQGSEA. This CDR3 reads CSVEGALRGKLFF.

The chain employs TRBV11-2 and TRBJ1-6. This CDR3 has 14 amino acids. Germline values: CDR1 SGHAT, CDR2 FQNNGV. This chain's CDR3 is CASSLNSANSPLHF.

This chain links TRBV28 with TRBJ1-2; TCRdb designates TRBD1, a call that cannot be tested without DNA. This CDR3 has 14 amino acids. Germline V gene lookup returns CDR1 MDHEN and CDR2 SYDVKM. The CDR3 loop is CASSSRDKWYGYTF.

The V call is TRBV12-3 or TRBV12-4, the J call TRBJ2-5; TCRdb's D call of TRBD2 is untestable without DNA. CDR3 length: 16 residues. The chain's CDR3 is CASSPSTSGRAETQYF.

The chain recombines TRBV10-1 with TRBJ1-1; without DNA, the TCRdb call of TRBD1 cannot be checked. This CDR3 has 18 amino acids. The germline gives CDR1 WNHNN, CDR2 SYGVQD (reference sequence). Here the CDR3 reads CASSESNLGQGTARWAFF.

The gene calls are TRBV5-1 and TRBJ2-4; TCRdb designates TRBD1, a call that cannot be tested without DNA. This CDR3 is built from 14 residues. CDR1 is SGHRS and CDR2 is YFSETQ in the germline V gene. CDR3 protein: CASSFQGAKNIQYF.

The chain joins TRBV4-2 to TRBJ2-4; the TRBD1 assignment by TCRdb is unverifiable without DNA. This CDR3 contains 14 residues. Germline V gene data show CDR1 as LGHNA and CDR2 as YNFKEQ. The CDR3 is CATSNPDRGDIQYF.

CDR3 sequence: CASSQVVPGHVEAQYF. J is TRBJ2-5 and V is TRBV4-2; the TCRdb D gene call, TRBD1, has no DNA to confirm it. CDR1 is LGHNA and CDR2 is YNFKEQ in the germline V gene. The CDR3 runs to 16 residues.

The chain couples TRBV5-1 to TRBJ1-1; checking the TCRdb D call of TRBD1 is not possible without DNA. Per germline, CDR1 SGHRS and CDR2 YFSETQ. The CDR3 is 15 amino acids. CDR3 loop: CASSPGQGRDTEAFF. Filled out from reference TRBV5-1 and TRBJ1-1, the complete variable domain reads KAGVTQTPRYLIKTRGQQVTLSCSPISGHRSVSWYQQTPGQGLQFLFEYFSETQRNKGNFPGRFSGRQFSNSRSEMNVSTLELGDSALYLCASSPGQGRDTEAFFGQGTRLTVV.

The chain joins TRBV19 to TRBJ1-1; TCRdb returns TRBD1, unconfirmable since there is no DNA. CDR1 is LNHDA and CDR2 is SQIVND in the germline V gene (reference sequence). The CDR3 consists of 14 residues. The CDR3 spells CASMVGQGNTEAFF.

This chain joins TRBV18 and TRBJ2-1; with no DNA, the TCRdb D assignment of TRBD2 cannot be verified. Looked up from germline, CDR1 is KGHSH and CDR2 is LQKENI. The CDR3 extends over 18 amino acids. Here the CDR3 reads CASSPGTSGKSSYNEQFF.

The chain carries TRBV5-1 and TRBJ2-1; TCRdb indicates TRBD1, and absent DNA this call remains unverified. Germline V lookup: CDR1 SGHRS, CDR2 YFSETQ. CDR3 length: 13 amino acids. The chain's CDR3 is CASSTGAYNEQFF.

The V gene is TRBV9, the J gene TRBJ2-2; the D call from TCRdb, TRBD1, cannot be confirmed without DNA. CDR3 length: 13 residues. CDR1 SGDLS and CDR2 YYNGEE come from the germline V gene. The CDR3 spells CASSHQGYGELFF.

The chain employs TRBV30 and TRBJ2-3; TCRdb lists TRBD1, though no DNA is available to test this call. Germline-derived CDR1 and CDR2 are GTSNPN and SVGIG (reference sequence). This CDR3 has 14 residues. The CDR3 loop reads CAWSVLLGANTQYF.

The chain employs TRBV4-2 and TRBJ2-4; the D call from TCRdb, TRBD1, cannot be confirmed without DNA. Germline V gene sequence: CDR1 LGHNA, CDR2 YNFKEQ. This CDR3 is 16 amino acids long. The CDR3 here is CASSHTGIGAKNIQYF.

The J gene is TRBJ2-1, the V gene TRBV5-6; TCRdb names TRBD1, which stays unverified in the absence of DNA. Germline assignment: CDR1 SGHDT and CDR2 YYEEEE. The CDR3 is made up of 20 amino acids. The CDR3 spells CASSPNYYETGPEGFNEQFF.

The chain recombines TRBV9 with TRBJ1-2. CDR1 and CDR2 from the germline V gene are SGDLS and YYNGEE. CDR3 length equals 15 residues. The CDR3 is CASSVGAGRGYGYTF. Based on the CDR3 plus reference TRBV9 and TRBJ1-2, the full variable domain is DSGVTQTPKHLITATGQRVTLRCSPRSGDLSVYWYQQSLDQGLQFLIQYYNGEERAKGNILERFSAQQFPDLHSELNLSSLELGDSALYFCASSVGAGRGYGYTFGSGTRLTVV.

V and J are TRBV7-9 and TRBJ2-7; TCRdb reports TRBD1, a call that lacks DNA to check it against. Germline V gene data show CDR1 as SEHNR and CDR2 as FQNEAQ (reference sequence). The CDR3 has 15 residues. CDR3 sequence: CASSHRDRNPYEQYF.

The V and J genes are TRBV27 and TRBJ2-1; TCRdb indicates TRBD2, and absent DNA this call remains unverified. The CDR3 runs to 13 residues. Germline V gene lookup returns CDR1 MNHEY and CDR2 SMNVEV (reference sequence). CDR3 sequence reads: CASSLLPLVGQFF.